These 15 T cell receptor beta chains came from one sample sequenced in a study of identical twins listed by TCRdb under 2016. The library was made by 5' RACE. The instrument was an Illumina HiSeq 2000. The public reads were reprocessed in TCRdb via fastp at Q25 and MiXCR, keeping in-frame beta chains. One record per CDR3 amino acid sequence lists the most common genes and DNA. The sample table shows 1.5 million to 2 million distinct CDR3 sequences, and less than 40% are seen once. The ten most abundant clones make up about 0.27% of the sample. Source material: cord blood. The receptors originated from a newborn girl in good health.

The chain employs TRBV20-1 and TRBJ2-5, with D possibly being TRBD1 (6 bases). The DNA end is a closer match to TRBJ2-7, so the J assignment may be wrong. The CDR3 extends over 14 amino acids. CDR1 DFQATT and CDR2 SNEGSKA come from the germline V gene (reference sequence). In DNA, the CDR3 is TGCAGTGCCGGCGGACAGTCTCGGCCCGGCGAGCAGTACTTC. This gives the protein CSAGGQSRPGEQYF.

The DNA of the CDR3 is TGCAGTGCCGGGACTAGCGGGAGAAGCTCCTACAATGAGCAGTTCTTC. Amino acids: CSAGTSGRSSYNEQFF. The genes are TRBV20-1 and TRBJ2-1; TRBD2 agrees at 14 bases. Looked up from germline, CDR1 is DFQATT and CDR2 is SNEGSKA (reference sequence). The CDR3 contains 16 residues. The V gene end was trimmed by 6 bases and the J gene end by 0 bases; junction bases not matched to a gene: 4.

The chain couples TRBV9 to TRBJ2-5; D call uncertain. Germline V gene lookup returns CDR1 SGDLS and CDR2 YYNGEE. The CDR3 covers 13 residues. Trimming removed 4 bases at V and 7 bases at J, with 14 bases between. CDR3: CASSLDISRTQYF. The CDR3 DNA is TGTGCCAGCAGCTTAGACATATCCAGGACCCAGTACTTC.

This rearrangement joins TRBV10-3 to TRBJ2-7; D not resolved. Germline loops: CDR1 ENHRY, CDR2 SYGVKD. V shed 7 bases and J shed 6 bases, with 16 bases lying between them. The CDR3 covers 13 residues. The CDR3 DNA follows: TGTGCCATCACTGGCGTGGATGTGGGCGAGCAGTACTTC. Protein sequence: CAITGVDVGEQYF.

This clonotype was seen a handful of times. The chain carries TRBV28 and TRBJ1-5, with D perhaps TRBD1 (5 bases). V lost 3 bases and J lost 1, with 10 bases in between. Germline CDR1 is MDHEN and CDR2 is SYDVKM. The CDR3 runs to 15 residues. DNA for the CDR3: TGTGCCAGCAGTTTTGGGGCAGGAAGCAATCAGCCCCAGCATTTT. Protein sequence: CASSFGAGSNQPQHF.

J is TRBJ2-1 and V is TRBV28; D remains ambiguous. CDR3 length: 15 residues. Germline V lookup: CDR1 MDHEN, CDR2 SYDVKM. V was clipped by 5 bases and J by 5 bases, with 16 bases between them. The CDR3 region has the DNA TGTGCCAGCAGTCCGTGGCAAAGTCACCACAATGAGCAGTTCTTC. Translated, it gives CASSPWQSHHNEQFF.

V gene TRBV5-1 combines with J gene TRBJ1-4; possible D gene TRBD1, 5 bases. The CDR3 is 14 residues long. Trimming took 4 bases from V and 8 from J, leaving 15 bases between them. Germline V lookup: CDR1 SGHRS, CDR2 YFSETQ. CDR3 DNA: TGCGCCAGCAGCAGGGGAGCCTCAGAGGAAAAACTGTTTTTT. It is translated as CASSRGASEEKLFF.

This clonotype was seen a handful of times. The junction differs from germline at one of its ends, possibly a read error. Written as DNA, the CDR3 is TGTGCTAGCAGCCCCCAAGATGGCCGGGAGACCCAGTACTTC. It translates to CASSPQDGRETQYF. This chain links TRBV7-7 with TRBJ2-5, with no clear D. The germline gives CDR1 SSHAT, CDR2 FNYEAQ (reference sequence). The CDR3 length is 14 residues.

This clonotype was observed a handful of times. The chain carries TRBV27 and TRBJ1-2; 7 bases fit TRBD1. With 5 bases clipped from V and 3 bases from J, the junction kept 15 bases outside the gene matches. This CDR3 contains 17 residues. Germline CDR1 and CDR2: MNHEY and SMNVEV (reference sequence). DNA of the CDR3: TGTGCCAGCAGTCCCCTCCCCGGGGACAGCTTTTACTATGGCTACACCTTC. It specifies CASSPLPGDSFYYGYTF.

In regard to this clonotype: This may be a read error, as it is one base from a much larger clone. The J gene is TRBJ1-2, the V gene TRBV20-1; perhaps TRBD1 as D (5 bases). Germline V lookup: CDR1 DFQATT, CDR2 SNEGSKA (reference sequence). The CDR3 totals 14 residues. V shed 1 base and J shed 7 bases, with 16 bases lying between them. CDR3 amino acids: CSARGGAGYCGYTF. CDR3 coding DNA: TGCAGTGCTAGAGGCGGGGCCGGATACTGTGGCTACACCTTC.

This clonotype was observed once. The V gene is TRBV27, the J gene TRBJ2-3; D not certain. This CDR3 spans 14 amino acids. Per germline, CDR1 MNHEY and CDR2 SMNVEV (reference sequence). V lost 5 bases, J lost 2 bases, and 11 bases lay in between. CDR3 coding DNA: TGTGCCAGCAGTGCCCCCCCGTTCACAGATACGCAGTATTTT. Its translation is CASSAPPFTDTQYF.

The chain joins TRBV20-1 to TRBJ2-3; 7 nucleotides agree with TRBD2. CDR3 length equals 16 residues. In germline, CDR1 is DFQATT, CDR2 SNEGSKA (reference sequence). J lost 2 bases, V lost 3 bases, and 11 bases had no gene match. CDR3 region: CSASSGGRRVTDTQYF. The CDR3 DNA sequence: TGCAGTGCTAGCTCAGGCGGGAGACGGGTCACAGATACGCAGTATTTT.

The rearrangement links TRBV20-1 to TRBJ1-1, with 12 bases identical to TRBD1. The J segment lost 1 base and the V segment lost 8 bases, leaving 8 bases of the junction unmatched. CDR3 length: 15 residues. Germline CDR1 DFQATT, CDR2 SNEGSKA (reference sequence). This CDR3 reads CSPSGTGGWNTEAFF. The CDR3 DNA follows: TGCAGTCCCTCCGGGACAGGGGGCTGGAACACTGAAGCTTTCTTT.

V and J are TRBV3-1 and TRBJ2-3; D uncertain. V shed 4 bases and J shed 2 bases, with 16 bases lying between them. Germline CDR1 reads LGHDT; CDR2 reads YNNKEL (reference sequence). There are 16 residues in the CDR3. CDR3 sequence (DNA): TGTGCCAGCAGCCGCCTTGGAGACCCTACCACAGATACGCAGTATTTT. This translates into CASSRLGDPTTDTQYF.

The V gene is TRBV4-1, the J gene TRBJ1-5; D possibly corresponds to TRBD1 (5 bases). The V end lost 0 bases, the J end lost 0 bases, and 12 bases lay between the germline ends. The CDR3 has 17 amino acids. Germline V gene lookup returns CDR1 MGHRA and CDR2 YSYEKL. CDR3 sequence reads: CASSQDGRAYSNQPQHF. The CDR3 DNA reads as TGCGCCAGCAGCCAAGACGGCAGGGCTTATAGCAATCAGCCCCAGCATTTT.